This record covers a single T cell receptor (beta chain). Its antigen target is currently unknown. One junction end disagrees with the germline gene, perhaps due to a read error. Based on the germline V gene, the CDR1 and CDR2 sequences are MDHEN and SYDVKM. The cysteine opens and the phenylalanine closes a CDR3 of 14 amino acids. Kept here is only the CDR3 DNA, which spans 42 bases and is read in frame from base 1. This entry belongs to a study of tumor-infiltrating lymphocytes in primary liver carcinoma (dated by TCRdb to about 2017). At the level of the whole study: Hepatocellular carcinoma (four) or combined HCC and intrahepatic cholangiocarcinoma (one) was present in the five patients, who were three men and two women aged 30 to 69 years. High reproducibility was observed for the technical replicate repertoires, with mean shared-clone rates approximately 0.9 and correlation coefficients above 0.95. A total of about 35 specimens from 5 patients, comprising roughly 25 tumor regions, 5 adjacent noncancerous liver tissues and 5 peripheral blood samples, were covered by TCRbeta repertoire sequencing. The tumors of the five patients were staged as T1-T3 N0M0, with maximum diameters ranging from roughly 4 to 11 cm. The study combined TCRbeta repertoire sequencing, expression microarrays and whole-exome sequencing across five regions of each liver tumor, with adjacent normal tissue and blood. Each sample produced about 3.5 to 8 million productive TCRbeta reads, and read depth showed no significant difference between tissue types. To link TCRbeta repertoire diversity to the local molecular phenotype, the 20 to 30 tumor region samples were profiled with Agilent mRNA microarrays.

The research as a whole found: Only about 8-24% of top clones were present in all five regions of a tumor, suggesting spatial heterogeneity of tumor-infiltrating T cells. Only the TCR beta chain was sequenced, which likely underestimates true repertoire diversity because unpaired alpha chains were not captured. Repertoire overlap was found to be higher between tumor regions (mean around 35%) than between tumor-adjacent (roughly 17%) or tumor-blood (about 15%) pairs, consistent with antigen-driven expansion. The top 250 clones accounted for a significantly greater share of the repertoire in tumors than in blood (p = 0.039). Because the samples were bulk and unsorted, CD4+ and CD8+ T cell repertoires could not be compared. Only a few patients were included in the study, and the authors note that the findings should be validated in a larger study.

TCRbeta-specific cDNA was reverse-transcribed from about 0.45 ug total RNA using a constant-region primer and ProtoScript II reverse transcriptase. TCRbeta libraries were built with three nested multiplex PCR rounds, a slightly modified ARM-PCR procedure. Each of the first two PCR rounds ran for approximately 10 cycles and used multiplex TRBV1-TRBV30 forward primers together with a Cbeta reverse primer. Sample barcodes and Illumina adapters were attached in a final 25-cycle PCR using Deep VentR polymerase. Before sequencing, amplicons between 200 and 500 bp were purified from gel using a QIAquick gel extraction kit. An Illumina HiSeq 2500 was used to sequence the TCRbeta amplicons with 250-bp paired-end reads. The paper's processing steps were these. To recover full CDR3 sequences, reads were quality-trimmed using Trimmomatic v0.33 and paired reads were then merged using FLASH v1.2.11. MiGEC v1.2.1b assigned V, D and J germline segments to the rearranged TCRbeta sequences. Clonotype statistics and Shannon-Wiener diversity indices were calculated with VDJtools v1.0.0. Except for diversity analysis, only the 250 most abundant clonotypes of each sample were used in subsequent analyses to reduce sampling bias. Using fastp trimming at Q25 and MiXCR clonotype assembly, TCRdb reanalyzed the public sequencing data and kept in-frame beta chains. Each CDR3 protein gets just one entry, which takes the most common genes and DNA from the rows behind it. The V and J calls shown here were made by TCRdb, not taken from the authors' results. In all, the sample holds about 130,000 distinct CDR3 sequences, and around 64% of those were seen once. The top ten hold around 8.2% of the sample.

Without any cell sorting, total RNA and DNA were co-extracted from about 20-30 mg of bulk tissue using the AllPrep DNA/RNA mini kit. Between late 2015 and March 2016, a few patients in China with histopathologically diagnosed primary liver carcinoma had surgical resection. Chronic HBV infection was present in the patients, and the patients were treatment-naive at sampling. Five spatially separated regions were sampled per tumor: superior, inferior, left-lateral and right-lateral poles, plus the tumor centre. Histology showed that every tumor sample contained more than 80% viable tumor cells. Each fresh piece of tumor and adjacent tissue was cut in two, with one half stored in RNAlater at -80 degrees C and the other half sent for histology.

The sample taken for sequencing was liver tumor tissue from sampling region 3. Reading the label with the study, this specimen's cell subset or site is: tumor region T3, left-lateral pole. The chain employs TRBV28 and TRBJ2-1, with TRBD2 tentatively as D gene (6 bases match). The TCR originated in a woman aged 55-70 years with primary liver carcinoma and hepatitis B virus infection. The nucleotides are TGTGCCAGCAGTCCCGAGGCAGCGGGCGGTGAGCAATTCTTC. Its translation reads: CASSPEAAGGEQFF.